This is a list of T cell receptor beta chains from one sample in a study of cytomegalovirus exposure and HLA in healthy donors. Some clones are missing from TCRdb's copy, which holds only in-frame ones; the method was immunoSEQ multiplex PCR. The sample includes about 180,000 clones, approximately 82% of them seen just once. The source material was PBMCs. Receptors originate from a girl aged 2 to 10 in good health and CMV-seropositive. Both conserved end residues are part of each CDR3. The D gene is left open where the match is weak. Only some rows state a clone size, as once, few, many or a class for expanded clones.

D: TRBD1; size: -; J: TRBJ1-5; V: TRBV10-1; DNA: TGCGCCAGCAGTCGGGACAGGGGGAACCAGCCCCAGCATTTT; CDR3: CASSRDRGNQPQHF
D: -; size: once; J: TRBJ1-2; V: TRBV5-1; DNA: TGTGCCAGCAGCTCCCAGGGTCGGGGGTCTCGTGGCTACACCTTC; CDR3: CASSSQGRGSRGYTF
D: -; size: few; J: TRBJ1-5; V: TRBV5-8; DNA: TGTGCCAGCAGGCTCTCGACAGCTAGCAATCAGCCCCAGCATTTT; CDR3: CASRLSTASNQPQHF
D: TRBD1; size: -; J: TRBJ2-7; V: TRBV5-1; DNA: TGCGCCAGCAGCGTGACAGGGCTCGAGCAGTACTTC; CDR3: CASSVTGLEQYF
D: -; size: -; J: TRBJ2-1; V: TRBV2; DNA: TGTGCCAGCAGTAGAGAGAGCTCCTACAATGAGCAGTTCTTC; CDR3: CASSRESSYNEQFF
D: TRBD1; size: -; J: TRBJ1-2; V: TRBV5-6; DNA: TGTGCCAGCAGACTAAGAGTTCAAACAGGGGGCGCCTATGGCTACACCTTC; CDR3: CASRLRVQTGGAYGYTF
D: TRBD1; size: -; J: TRBJ1-1; V: TRBV15; DNA: TGTGCCACCGCTCGTGGGACAGGGGACATCACTGAAGCTTTCTTT; CDR3: CATARGTGDITEAFF
D: -; size: -; J: TRBJ2-1; V: TRBV4-1; DNA: TGCGCCAGCAGCCAGGTACTAGGTTATGATGAGCAGTTCTTC; CDR3: CASSQVLGYDEQFF
D: -; size: -; J: TRBJ1-1; V: TRBV9; DNA: TGTGCCAGCAGCGTTGACGGGAACATGAACACTGAAGCTTTCTTT; CDR3: CASSVDGNMNTEAFF
D: -; size: -; J: TRBJ2-6; V: TRBV7-9; DNA: TGTGCCAGCAGCTCCTTAGGTGGGGCCAACGTCCTGACTTTC; CDR3: CASSSLGGANVLTF
D: TRBD1; size: -; J: TRBJ2-7; V: TRBV5-1; DNA: TGCGCCAGCAGCTCCGGGACAGTATCCTACGAGCAGTACTTC; CDR3: CASSSGTVSYEQYF
D: -; size: -; J: TRBJ2-7; V: TRBV30; DNA: TGTGCCTGGAGTAAGGGGAAATCCTACGAGCAGTACTTC; CDR3: CAWSKGKSYEQYF
D: TRBD1; size: -; J: TRBJ1-2; V: TRBV6-1; DNA: TGTGCCAGCACGCGACAGGGGCCTACTAACTATGGCTACACCTTC; CDR3: CASTRQGPTNYGYTF
D: TRBD1; size: few; J: TRBJ1-1; V: TRBV29-1; DNA: TGCAGAGGAGGGGACAGCACTGAAGCTTTCTTT; CDR3: CRGGDSTEAFF
D: -; size: -; J: TRBJ2-1; V: TRBV19; DNA: TGTGCCAGTACCATCGGTGGGACACTACACAATGAGCAGTTCTTC; CDR3: CASTIGGTLHNEQFF
D: -; size: -; J: TRBJ2-6; V: TRBV2; DNA: TGTGCCGTCAAGAATAGCTCTGGGGCCAACGTCCTGACTTTC; CDR3: CAVKNSSGANVLTF
D: -; size: -; J: TRBJ1-1; V: TRBV25-1; DNA: TGTGCCAGCAGTGATTCAAACACTGAAGCTTTCTTT; CDR3: CASSDSNTEAFF
D: -; size: -; J: TRBJ1-2; V: TRBV13; DNA: TGTGCCAGCAGCTTAGGGGCCAGTGGCTACACCTTC; CDR3: CASSLGASGYTF
D: -; size: -; J: TRBJ1-5; V: TRBV6-1; DNA: TGTGCCAGCACAGCAGGGCCCTGGCAGCCCCAGCATTTT; CDR3: CASTAGPWQPQHF
D: TRBD1; size: -; J: TRBJ2-1; V: TRBV7-8; DNA: TGTGCCAGCAGCTTAGTGGGACAGGTGATAGCGACGCAGTTCTTC; CDR3: CASSLVGQVIATQFF
D: -; size: -; J: TRBJ1-2; V: TRBV5-1; DNA: TGCGCCAGCAGCGTCCTAGGAGGGTTCAACTATGGCTACACCTTC; CDR3: CASSVLGGFNYGYTF
D: TRBD2; size: -; J: TRBJ2-7; V: TRBV6-1; DNA: TGTGCCAGCAGTGAAGCGATATCGACTAGCGGGGGGTGGGTCGATTTCTCCTACGAGCAGTACTTC; CDR3: CASSEAISTSGGWVDFSYEQYF
D: -; size: -; J: TRBJ2-2; V: TRBV30; DNA: TGTGCCTGGAAAGACAGTACTGGGGAGCTGTTTTTT; CDR3: CAWKDSTGELFF
D: TRBD2; size: -; J: TRBJ2-1; V: TRBV5-4; DNA: TGTGCCAGCTCGGGACTAGCGGGGGGGATGGGTATGGATGAGCAGTTCTTC; CDR3: CASSGLAGGMGMDEQFF
D: -; size: -; J: TRBJ1-5; V: TRBV19; DNA: TGTGCCAGTAGAATCCGAACAGGGAACAATCAGCCCCAGCATTTT; CDR3: CASRIRTGNNQPQHF
D: -; size: -; J: TRBJ2-5; V: TRBV30; DNA: TGTGCCTGGAGCCAATCGGGAAAGACCCAGTACTTC; CDR3: CAWSQSGKTQYF
D: TRBD2; size: -; J: TRBJ2-1; V: TRBV4-1; DNA: TGCGCCAGCAGCCTTAGCGGGGGGGCCGCGAATGAGCAGTTCTTC; CDR3: CASSLSGGAANEQFF
D: -; size: -; J: TRBJ2-7; V: TRBV18; DNA: TGTGCCAGCTCACCGTCAGGGGCCTACGAGCAGTACTTC; CDR3: CASSPSGAYEQYF
D: -; size: -; J: TRBJ1-5; V: TRBV19; DNA: TGTGCCAGTAGTCGCAACCGGGACATGCGGGCGCCCCAGCATTTT; CDR3: CASSRNRDMRAPQHF
D: TRBD1; size: -; J: TRBJ2-1; V: TRBV4-1; DNA: TGCGCCAGCAGCCAGGGGGACAGAACTTACAATGAGCAGTTCTTC; CDR3: CASSQGDRTYNEQFF
D: -; size: -; J: TRBJ2-7; V: TRBV11-2; DNA: TGTGCCAGCAGCTTATTGGGCCGACTATACGAGCAGTACTTC; CDR3: CASSLLGRLYEQYF
D: -; size: once; J: TRBJ2-5; V: TRBV11-2; DNA: TGTGCCAGCAGCTTAGGTGGAGGCCCGGAGACCCAGTACTTC; CDR3: CASSLGGGPETQYF
D: -; size: -; J: TRBJ2-1; V: TRBV6-1; DNA: TGTGCCAGCAGTGAAGCTTGGGGGCGGAGTAATGAGCAGTTCTTC; CDR3: CASSEAWGRSNEQFF
D: -; size: -; J: TRBJ1-1; V: TRBV29-1; DNA: TGCAGCGTCGGGAGGGGATTGAACACTGAAGCTTTCTTT; CDR3: CSVGRGLNTEAFF
D: TRBD1; size: -; J: TRBJ1-1; V: TRBV5-6; DNA: TGTGCCAGCAGCTTGGGGGGACAGTTGAACACTGAAGCTTTCTTT; CDR3: CASSLGGQLNTEAFF
D: TRBD2; size: -; J: TRBJ2-7; V: TRBV6-1; DNA: TGTGCCAGCAGTGAAGAGCGGGGGGGGAAGCAGTACTTC; CDR3: CASSEERGGKQYF